These 21 T cell receptor beta chains share one sample of origin, sequenced in a study of lymphopenia after photon versus proton radiotherapy. Sequencing used immunoSEQ multiplex PCR; TCRdb keeps in-frame clones, though not all of them. The sample lists about 12,000 clones, roughly 90% occurring once. The sample in question was peripheral blood, obtained from a patient treated with proton-based radiotherapy. These TCRs come from a man in his sixties with pancreatic cancer.

This chain uses TRBV27 with TRBJ1-2; the match to TRBD1 covers 7 bases. Germline values: CDR1 MNHEY, CDR2 SMNVEV (reference sequence). The CDR3 has 14 residues. The junction had 4 bases not matched to a gene; V was cut back by 2 bases and J by 4 bases. DNA for the CDR3: TGTGCCAGCAGTTTAGCAGGGGGGATCTATGGCTACACCTTC. Encoded protein: CASSLAGGIYGYTF.

The genes are TRBV9 and TRBJ2-2; 10 nucleotides line up with TRBD1. The CDR3 runs 14 residues. Germline V gives CDR1 SGDLS, CDR2 YYNGEE. The J segment lost 3 bases and the V segment lost 5 bases, leaving 1 base of the junction unmatched. CDR3 region: CASSDRGHTGELFF. CDR3 DNA sequence: TGTGCCAGCAGTGACAGGGGGCACACCGGGGAGCTGTTTTTT.

The chain couples TRBV11-3 to TRBJ2-3; D is undetermined. Germline V gene lookup returns CDR1 SGHNT and CDR2 YENEEA. This CDR3 has 14 amino acids. V lost 0 bases, J lost 2 bases, and 6 bases lay in between. CDR3 nucleotides: TGTGCCAGCAGCTTAGAACCGCTCACAGATACGCAGTATTTT. This sequence encodes CASSLEPLTDTQYF.

V gene TRBV18 combines with J gene TRBJ2-3, with a weak D call TRBD2 (5 bases). V gave up 5 bases and J gave up 0 bases, with 9 bases separating them. CDR1 is KGHSH and CDR2 is LQKENI in the germline V gene. This CDR3 contains 14 residues. CDR3 loop: CASSSRTSTDTQYF. Written as DNA, the CDR3 is TGTGCCAGCTCATCGCGGACTAGCACAGATACGCAGTATTTT. Full variable domain (remainder filled in from reference TRBV18 and TRBJ2-3): NAGVMQNPRHLVRRRGQEARLRCSPMKGHSHVYWYRQLPEEGLKFMVYLQKENIIDESGMPKERFSAEFPKEGPSILRIQQVVRGDSAAYFCASSSRTSTDTQYFGPGTRLTVL.

The J gene is TRBJ2-2, the V gene TRBV27, with 11 bases identical to TRBD2. The V gene end was trimmed by 2 bases and the J gene end by 5 bases; junction bases not matched to a gene: 10. The CDR3 has 18 amino acids. Germline assignment: CDR1 MNHEY and CDR2 SMNVEV (reference sequence). DNA of the CDR3: TGTGCCAGCAGTTTACGGTCGCTAGCGGGAGGAAAAACCGGGGAGCTGTTTTTT. It is translated as CASSLRSLAGGKTGELFF.

This chain links TRBV28 with TRBJ1-1; D is possibly TRBD1 (6 bases). Germline CDR1 is MDHEN and CDR2 is SYDVKM. The V gene lost 0 bases and the J gene lost 0 bases, with 11 bases spanning the gap. This CDR3 comprises 16 residues. CDR3 in amino acids: CASSLWRGPMNTEAFF. The CDR3 DNA sequence: TGTGCCAGCAGTTTATGGCGGGGGCCGATGAACACTGAAGCTTTCTTT.

The chain has TRBV19 and TRBJ1-5; 8 bases agree with TRBD1. This CDR3 has 17 residues. With V trimmed by 3 bases and J by 1 base, 8 bases remained unmatched. Looked up from germline, CDR1 is LNHDA and CDR2 is SQIVND (reference sequence). The CDR3 spells CASSIYWTGTSNQPQHF. The DNA of the CDR3 is TGTGCCAGTAGTATCTATTGGACAGGGACGAGCAATCAGCCCCAGCATTTT.

The count of this clone is one. The rearrangement uses TRBV30 and TRBJ1-5, with D possibly matching TRBD1 (5 bases). The ends were cut back, 1 base at V and 5 bases at J, with 12 bases in the middle. Germline V lookup: CDR1 GTSNPN, CDR2 SVGIG (reference sequence). This CDR3 contains 14 residues. The CDR3 bases are TGTGCCTGGAGTGGGACCCCGGGGCATCAGCCCCAGCATTTT. Translating it yields CAWSGTPGHQPQHF.

This clone has a handful of counts. Other DNA sequences in this specimen translate into the identical CDR3. The chain links TRBV5-1 to TRBJ2-2; 10 bases match TRBD1. The CDR3 length is 18 residues. Germline V CDR1 and CDR2: SGHRS, YFSETQ. Losses at the gene ends were 0 bases for V and 4 bases for J; bases not matched to a gene: 9. In DNA, the CDR3 is TGCGCCAGCAGCTTGGCCGGGTGGACAGGGGGTGGCACCGGGGAGCTGTTTTTT. This encodes CASSLAGWTGGGTGELFF.

The chain recombines TRBV19 with TRBJ2-7, with 14 bases aligning to TRBD2. The CDR3 is 16 residues long. The J segment lost 1 base and the V segment lost 4 bases, leaving 3 bases of the junction unmatched. Germline CDR1 is LNHDA and CDR2 is SQIVND (reference sequence). DNA of the CDR3: TGTGCCAGTAGTACGGGACTAGCGGGAGTGTCCTACGAGCAGTACTTC. This sequence encodes CASSTGLAGVSYEQYF.

The chain recombines TRBV11-2 with TRBJ2-5; D ambiguous. With 5 bases removed from V and 4 bases from J, the gap between germline ends came to 14 bases. The CDR3 sequence is 14 residues long. The V gene's germline CDR1 is SGHAT and CDR2 FQNNGV. This chain's CDR3 is CASSLSSWGETQYF. CDR3 DNA: TGTGCCAGCAGCCTATCCTCTTGGGGAGAGACCCAGTACTTC.

The chain employs TRBV2 and TRBJ2-7; 7 nucleotides match TRBD1. This CDR3 region has 13 residues. The germline CDR1 and CDR2 sequences are SNHLY and FYNNEI. With 6 bases clipped from V and 4 bases from J, the junction kept 6 bases outside the gene matches. In nucleotides, the CDR3 is TGTGCCAGCAGCAAAGAGGGACAGTACGAGCAGTACTTC. This gives the protein CASSKEGQYEQYF.

V and J are TRBV6-1 and TRBJ1-4, with D unclear. This CDR3 contains 14 residues. Trimming took off 1 base at V and 2 bases at J, with 5 bases between the two ends. Germline-derived CDR1 and CDR2 are MNHNS and SASEGT. This chain's CDR3 is CASSEVRTNEKLFF. The CDR3 DNA reads TGTGCCAGCAGTGAAGTCCGCACTAATGAAAAACTGTTTTTT.

This clone was observed once. V gene TRBV5-6 combines with J gene TRBJ2-7, with 7 positions matching TRBD1. Germline V gene sequence: CDR1 SGHDT, CDR2 YYEEEE. The V segment lost 4 bases and the J segment 3 bases; nucleotides outside the gene matches: 7. The CDR3 covers 14 residues. CDR3 nucleotides: TGTGCCAGCAGCCCCCGACCAGGGGGCTACGAGCAGTACTTC. Translating gives CASSPRPGGYEQYF.

V gene TRBV5-5 combines with J gene TRBJ1-5, with TRBD1 identical over 10 bases. The CDR3 has 16 amino acids. With 4 bases clipped from V and 5 bases from J, the junction kept 9 bases outside the gene matches. Germline V gene sequence: CDR1 SGHKS, CDR2 YYEKEE (reference sequence). This CDR3 is CASSGPGTGADQPQHF. The CDR3 bases are TGTGCCAGCAGCGGACCCGGGACAGGGGCAGATCAGCCCCAGCATTTT.

This clone was counted between two and nine times. The V gene is TRBV5-4, the J gene TRBJ2-2; weak D call: TRBD2 (5 bases). Germline V gene data show CDR1 as SGHNT and CDR2 as YYREEE (reference sequence). The CDR3 loop spans 18 amino acids. V was shortened by 2 bases and J by 0 bases, with 17 bases between the two germline ends. CDR3 sequence reads: CASSFRRGSTTNTGELFF. The CDR3 nucleotides read TGTGCCAGCAGCTTTCGTCGGGGAAGCACAACGAACACCGGGGAGCTGTTTTTT. The full variable domain, with the rest looked up from reference TRBV5-4 and TRBJ2-2, is ETGVTQSPTHLIKTRGQQVTLRCSSQSGHNTVSWYQQALGQGPQFIFQYYREEENGRGNFPPRFSGLQFPNYSSELNVNALELDDSALYLCASSFRRGSTTNTGELFFGEGSRLTVL.

The chain is built from TRBV6-5 and TRBJ2-7, with 7 bases matching TRBD1. This CDR3 spans 14 amino acids. CDR1 and CDR2 (germline): MNHEY, SVGAGI. V shed 6 bases, J shed 5 bases, and the junction held 10 bases outside the gene matches. The CDR3 region has the DNA TGTGCCAGCAGGGACAGGAGACCAGGTGACGAGCAGTACTTC. It translates to CASRDRRPGDEQYF.

The CDR3 sequence: CASSLDSYEQYF. Written as DNA, the CDR3 is TGTGCCAGCAGCTTGGACAGTTACGAGCAGTACTTC. This chain links TRBV11-3 with TRBJ2-7; possible D gene TRBD1, 6 bases. The germline gives CDR1 SGHNT, CDR2 YENEEA. V was clipped by 3 bases and J by 4 bases, with 7 bases between them. This CDR3 region has 12 residues.

V usage is TRBV10-3 and J usage is TRBJ2-1, with D tentatively TRBD2 (6 bases). This CDR3 region has 18 residues. Germline CDR1 ENHRY, CDR2 SYGVKD. Trimming stripped 1 base from V and 9 bases from J, with 25 bases between. The CDR3 region has the DNA TGTGCCATCAGTGAGTTCAGTAGCGGCACCTCTAGTACCGGTGAGCAGTTCTTC. Translating it yields CAISEFSSGTSSTGEQFF.

The genes are TRBV6-1 and TRBJ1-3; 8 nucleotides agree with TRBD1. The CDR3 is 15 amino acids. The J segment lost 4 bases and the V segment lost 3 bases, leaving 5 bases of the junction unmatched. From germline, CDR1 is MNHNS and CDR2 SASEGT. The CDR3 region has the DNA TGTGCCAGCAGTGATAGACAGGGGAACGGAAACACCATATATTTT. This codes for CASSDRQGNGNTIYF.

The rearrangement links TRBV11-2 to TRBJ2-2; 7 bases map to TRBD2. The V segment lost 4 bases and the J segment 5 bases; nucleotides outside the gene matches: 7. The CDR3 consists of 15 residues. The germline CDR1 and CDR2 sequences are SGHAT and FQNNGV. For the CDR3, the DNA is TGTGCCAGCAGCTCCCTGGGAGGGATGACCGGGGAGCTGTTTTTT. Protein sequence: CASSSLGGMTGELFF.